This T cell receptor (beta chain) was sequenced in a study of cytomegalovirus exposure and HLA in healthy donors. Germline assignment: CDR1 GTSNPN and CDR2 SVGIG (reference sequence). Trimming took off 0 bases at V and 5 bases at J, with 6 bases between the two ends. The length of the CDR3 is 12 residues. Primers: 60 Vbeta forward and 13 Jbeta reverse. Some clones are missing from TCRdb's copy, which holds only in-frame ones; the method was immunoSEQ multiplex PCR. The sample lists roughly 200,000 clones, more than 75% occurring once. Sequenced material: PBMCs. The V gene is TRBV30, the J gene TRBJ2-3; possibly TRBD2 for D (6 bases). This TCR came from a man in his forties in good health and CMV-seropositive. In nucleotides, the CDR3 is TGTGCCTGGAGTGTAGCGGGAGATACGCAGTATTTT. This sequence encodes CAWSVAGDTQYF.